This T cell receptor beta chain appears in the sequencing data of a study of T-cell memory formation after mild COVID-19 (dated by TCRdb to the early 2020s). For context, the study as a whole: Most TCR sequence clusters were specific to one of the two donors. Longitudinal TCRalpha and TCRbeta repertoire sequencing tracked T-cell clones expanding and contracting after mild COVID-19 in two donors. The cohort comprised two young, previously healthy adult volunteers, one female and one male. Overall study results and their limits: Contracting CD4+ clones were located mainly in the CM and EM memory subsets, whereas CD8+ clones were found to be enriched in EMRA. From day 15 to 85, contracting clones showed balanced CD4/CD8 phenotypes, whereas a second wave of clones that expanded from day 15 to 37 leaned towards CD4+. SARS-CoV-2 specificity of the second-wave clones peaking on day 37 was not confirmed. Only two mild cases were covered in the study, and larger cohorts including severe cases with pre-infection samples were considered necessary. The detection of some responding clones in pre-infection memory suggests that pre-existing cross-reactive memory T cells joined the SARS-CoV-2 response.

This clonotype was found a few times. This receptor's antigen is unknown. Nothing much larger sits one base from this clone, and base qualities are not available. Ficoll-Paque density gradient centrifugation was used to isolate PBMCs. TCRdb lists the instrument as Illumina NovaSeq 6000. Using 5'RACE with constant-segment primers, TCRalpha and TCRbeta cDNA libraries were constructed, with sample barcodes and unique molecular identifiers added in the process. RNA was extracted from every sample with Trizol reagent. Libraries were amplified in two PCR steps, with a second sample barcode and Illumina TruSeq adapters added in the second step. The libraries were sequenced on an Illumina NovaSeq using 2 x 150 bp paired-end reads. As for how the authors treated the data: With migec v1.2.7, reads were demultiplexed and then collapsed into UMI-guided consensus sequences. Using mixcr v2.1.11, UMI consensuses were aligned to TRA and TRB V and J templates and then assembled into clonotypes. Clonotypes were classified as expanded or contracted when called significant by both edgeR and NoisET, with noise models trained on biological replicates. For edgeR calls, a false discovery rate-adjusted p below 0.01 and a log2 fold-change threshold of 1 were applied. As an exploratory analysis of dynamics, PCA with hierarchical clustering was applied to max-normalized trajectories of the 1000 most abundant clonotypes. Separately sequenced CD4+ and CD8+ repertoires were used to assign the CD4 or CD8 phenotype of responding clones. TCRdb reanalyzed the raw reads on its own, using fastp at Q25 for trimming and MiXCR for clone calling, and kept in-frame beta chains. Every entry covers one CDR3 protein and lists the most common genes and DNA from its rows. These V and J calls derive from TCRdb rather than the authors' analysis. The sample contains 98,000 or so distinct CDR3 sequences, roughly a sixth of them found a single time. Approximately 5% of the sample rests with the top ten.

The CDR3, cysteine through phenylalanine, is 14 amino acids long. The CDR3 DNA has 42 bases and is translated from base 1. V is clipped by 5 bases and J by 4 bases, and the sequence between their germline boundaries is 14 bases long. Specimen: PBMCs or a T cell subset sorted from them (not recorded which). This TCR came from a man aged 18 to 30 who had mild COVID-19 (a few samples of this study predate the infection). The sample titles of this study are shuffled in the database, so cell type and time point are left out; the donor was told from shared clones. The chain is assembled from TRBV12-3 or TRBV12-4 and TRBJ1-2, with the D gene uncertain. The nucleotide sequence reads TGTGCCAGCAGTGCCGGTCGGGCTCGCTATGGCTACACCTTC. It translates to CASSAGRARYGYTF.